The 13 T cell receptor beta chains below were found in one sample sequenced in a study of control samples from healthy donors and cancer patients. Produced via immunoSEQ multiplex PCR; TCRdb's table is partial and in-frame only. The data show fewer than 200,000 clones, with roughly 95% seen just once and about 4% held by the top ten. The source material was blood. All receptors come from a woman aged 55 to 70 in good health.

This sequence joins TRBV2 and TRBJ1-4, with 7 bases matching TRBD1. The CDR3 is 16 residues long. Germline CDR1 is SNHLY and CDR2 is FYNNEI. V trimming: 6 bases; J trimming: 0 bases; junction bases outside the gene matches: 7. CDR3 DNA sequence: TGTGCCAGCAGACAGGGGACAACCACAACTAATGAAAAACTGTTTTTT. Translating gives CASRQGTTTTNEKLFF.

V and J are TRBV5-1 and TRBJ1-4, with D maybe TRBD1 (5 bases). The V end lost 4 bases, the J end lost 3 bases, and 10 bases lay between the germline ends. Germline V gene data show CDR1 as SGHRS and CDR2 as YFSETQ. CDR3 size: 14 residues. The CDR3 loop is CASSRTNSNEKLFF. The CDR3 nucleotides are TGCGCCAGCAGCCGGACAAATTCTAATGAAAAACTGTTTTTT.

Comments on this clone: The same CDR3 arises from other DNA sequences in this sample as well. The V and J genes are TRBV5-1 and TRBJ1-4; D may be TRBD1 (6 bases). The CDR3 has 14 residues. Trimming took off 2 bases at V and 7 bases at J, with 12 bases between the two ends. Germline CDR1 and CDR2: SGHRS and YFSETQ. In DNA form, the CDR3 reads TGCGCCAGCAGCTTAGGGGGACTCGGTGAAAAACTGTTTTTT. Translated, it gives CASSLGGLGEKLFF.

The V call is TRBV11-3, the J call TRBJ2-1; a weak D match, TRBD1 (6 bases). V was clipped by 1 base and J by 2 bases, with 12 bases between them. In germline, CDR1 is SGHNT, CDR2 YENEEA. The CDR3 extends over 16 amino acids. The CDR3 protein is CASSLGRQVPYNEQFF. The CDR3 DNA is TGTGCCAGCAGCTTAGGCCGACAGGTCCCCTACAATGAGCAGTTCTTC.

This chain links TRBV27 with TRBJ1-5, with 8 nucleotides matching TRBD1. The CDR3 is 15 amino acids. Germline V gives CDR1 MNHEY, CDR2 SMNVEV (reference sequence). Germline trimming cut 7 bases from V and 2 bases from J; bases unmatched to any gene: 7. The CDR3 region has the DNA TGTGCCAGCACCCCTGACAGGGGAGGCAATCAGCCCCAGCATTTT. As protein: CASTPDRGGNQPQHF.

This clone appeared a single time. The genes are TRBV6-5 and TRBJ1-3; D is unclear. Germline V gene lookup returns CDR1 MNHEY and CDR2 SVGAGI. Trimming removed 5 bases from V and 7 bases from J, with 18 bases in between. CDR3 size: 15 residues. As DNA, the CDR3 is TGTGCCAGCAGTACCCTCACCCTTGGCGGGAACACCATATATTTT. This gives the protein CASSTLTLGGNTIYF.

The gene calls are TRBV9 and TRBJ1-4; D gene unclear. V lost 0 bases, J lost 8 bases, and 14 bases lay in between. The V gene's germline CDR1 is SGDLS and CDR2 YYNGEE. The CDR3 has 15 amino acids. DNA for the CDR3: TGTGCCAGCAGCGTAGGGGTGGGTGCGGGAGAAAAACTGTTTTTT. Protein: CASSVGVGAGEKLFF. Combining the CDR3 with reference TRBV9 and TRBJ1-4 gives the whole variable domain DSGVTQTPKHLITATGQRVTLRCSPRSGDLSVYWYQQSLDQGLQFLIQYYNGEERAKGNILERFSAQQFPDLHSELNLSSLELGDSALYFCASSVGVGAGEKLFFGSGTQLSVL.

The chain carries TRBV4-3 and TRBJ1-1; TRBD1 is a possible D gene (5 bases). Germline loops: CDR1 LGHNA, CDR2 YSLEER. V lost 7 bases to trimming and J lost 0 bases, with 9 bases between them. The CDR3 is 13 amino acids. CDR3 amino acids: CASTGGVNTEAFF. The CDR3 DNA reads as TGCGCCAGCACCGGGGGGGTGAACACTGAAGCTTTCTTT.

Notes on this clone: Other DNA sequences in this specimen translate into the identical CDR3. This chain uses TRBV15 with TRBJ2-3, with unresolved D. Germline loops: CDR1 LNHNV, CDR2 YYDKDF (reference sequence). V lost 1 base and J 1 base, leaving 9 bases between the germline ends. The CDR3 length is 15 residues. Here the CDR3 DNA reads TGTGCCACCAGCAGAGGTGATAGGGGCACAGATACGCAGTATTTT. Protein: CATSRGDRGTDTQYF. Full variable domain (rest looked up from reference TRBV15 and TRBJ2-3): DAMVIQNPRYQVTQFGKPVTLSCSQTLNHNVMYWYQQKSSQAPKLLFHYYDKDFNNEADTPDNFQSRRPNTSFCFLDIRSPGLGDTAMYLCATSRGDRGTDTQYFGPGTRLTVL.

The chain combines TRBV7-9 with TRBJ1-5, with D possibly matching TRBD1 (6 bases). This CDR3 comprises 15 residues. The V end was cut by 5 bases, the J end by 4 bases, with 15 bases between. Per germline, CDR1 SEHNR and CDR2 FQNEAQ (reference sequence). For the CDR3, the DNA is TGTGCCAGCAGCCCGCCGGGACATACGAATCAGCCCCAGCATTTT. Residues: CASSPPGHTNQPQHF. Filled out from reference TRBV7-9 and TRBJ1-5, the complete variable domain reads DTGVSQNPRHKITKRGQNVTFRCDPISEHNRLYWYRQTLGQGPEFLTYFQNEAQLEKSRLLSDRFSAERPKGSFSTLEIQRTEQGDSAMYLCASSPPGHTNQPQHFGDGTRLSIL.

The rearrangement links TRBV27 to TRBJ1-2; 9 nucleotides line up with TRBD1. The CDR3 has 14 residues. The germline gives CDR1 MNHEY, CDR2 SMNVEV (reference sequence). Trimming at V came to 5 bases and at J to 4 bases, leaving 5 bases not matched to a gene. The CDR3 sequence: CASSPWTGAYGYTF. The CDR3 DNA sequence: TGTGCCAGCAGTCCTTGGACAGGGGCCTATGGCTACACCTTC.

This chain joins TRBV25-1 and TRBJ1-2, with D unresolved. The CDR3 loop spans 18 amino acids. V lost 5 bases and J lost 1, with 23 bases in between. Germline CDR1 and CDR2: MGHDK and SYGVNS. This CDR3 reads CASSPNLGTAPVNYGYTF. The CDR3 DNA sequence: TGTGCCAGCAGTCCAAATCTGGGTACAGCGCCTGTTAACTATGGCTACACCTTC.

The chain recombines TRBV12-5 with TRBJ2-5; TRBD2 matches 10 bases. The CDR3 runs 15 residues. Germline values: CDR1 LGHNT, CDR2 FRNRAP. V lost 5 bases to trimming and J lost 0 bases; unmatched junction nucleotides: 3. CDR3 DNA: TGTGCTAGTGGTGGAGCGGGGGGGAACCAAGAGACCCAGTACTTC. It yields the protein CASGGAGGNQETQYF.